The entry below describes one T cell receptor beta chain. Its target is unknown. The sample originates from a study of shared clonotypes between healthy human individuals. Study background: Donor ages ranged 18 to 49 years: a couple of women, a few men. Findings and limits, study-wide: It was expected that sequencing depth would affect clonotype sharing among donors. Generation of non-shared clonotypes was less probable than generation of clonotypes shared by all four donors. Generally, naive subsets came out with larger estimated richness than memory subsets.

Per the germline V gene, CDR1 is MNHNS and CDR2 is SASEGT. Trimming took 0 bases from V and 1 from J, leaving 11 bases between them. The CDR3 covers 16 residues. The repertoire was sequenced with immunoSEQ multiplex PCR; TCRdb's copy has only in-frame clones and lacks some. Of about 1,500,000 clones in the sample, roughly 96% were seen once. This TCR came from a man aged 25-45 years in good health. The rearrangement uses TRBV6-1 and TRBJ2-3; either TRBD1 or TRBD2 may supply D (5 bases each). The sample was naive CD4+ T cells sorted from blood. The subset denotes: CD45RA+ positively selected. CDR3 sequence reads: CASSEAGGKGTDTQYF. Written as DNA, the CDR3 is TGTGCCAGCAGTGAAGCTGGGGGAAAAGGCACAGATACGCAGTATTTT.